Below are 21 T cell receptor beta chains sequenced from a single sample in a study of CD8+CD57+ T cells in acquired aplastic anemia. Flow cytometry had shown expanded CD8+CD57+ cells in the patients chosen for sequencing. TCR beta VDJ combinations and CDR3 sequences were profiled from genomic DNA. TCRdb recomputed calls from the reads with MiXCR, one row per CDR3 protein. The sample carries under 250,000 distinct CDR3 sequences, around 45% recorded once. Sequencing input: sorted CD4+, CD8+, or CD8+CD57+ T cells (not recorded which) from PBMCs. These TCRs come from a human donor with aplastic anemia.

The DNA for the CDR3 is TGTGCCAGCAGCGTCTGGACAGGGAACGATTCACCCCTCCACTTT. It specifies CASSVWTGNDSPLHF. This chain connects TRBV9 to TRBJ1-6; 8 nucleotides align to TRBD1. Per the germline V gene, CDR1 is SGDLS and CDR2 is YYNGEE. CDR3 length: 15 amino acids. The J segment lost 8 bases and the V segment lost 2 bases, leaving 6 bases of the junction unmatched. Supplemented by reference TRBV9 and TRBJ1-6, the full variable domain reads DSGVTQTPKHLITATGQRVTLRCSPRSGDLSVYWYQQSLDQGLQFLIQYYNGEERAKGNILERFSAQQFPDLHSELNLSSLELGDSALYFCASSVWTGNDSPLHFGNGTRLTVT.

This chain joins TRBV7-9 and TRBJ2-2; D is undetermined. The CDR3 consists of 15 residues. Trimming removed 5 bases from V and 0 bases from J, with 10 bases in between. CDR1 is SEHNR and CDR2 is FQNEAQ in the germline V gene (reference sequence). CDR3 in amino acids: CASSPNYPNTGELFF. The CDR3, as DNA: TGTGCCAGCAGCCCAAACTACCCGAACACCGGGGAGCTGTTTTTT.

This clonotype came up many times. V gene TRBV9 combines with J gene TRBJ2-7, with 11 nucleotides matching TRBD2. Germline CDR1 is SGDLS and CDR2 is YYNGEE. V lost 0 bases, J lost 5 bases, and 4 bases stayed unmatched. This CDR3 has 15 residues. The CDR3 region is CASSVGLAGWDEQYF. The DNA for the CDR3 is TGTGCCAGCAGCGTAGGACTAGCGGGATGGGACGAGCAGTACTTC.

This clonotype was recorded many times. V usage is TRBV30 and J usage is TRBJ2-7; D gene uncertain. CDR1 and CDR2 (germline): GTSNPN, SVGIG (reference sequence). This CDR3 is 11 amino acids long. Trimming took 0 bases from V and 5 from J, leaving 5 bases between them. CDR3 coding DNA: TGTGCCTGGAGTGTGGGTCACGAGCAGTACTTC. As protein: CAWSVGHEQYF.

The rearrangement uses TRBV24-1 and TRBJ2-1; TRBD1 matches at 9 bases. Germline V gives CDR1 KGHDR, CDR2 SFDVKD. The CDR3 has 16 amino acids. V was clipped by 6 bases and J by 6 bases; unmatched bases: 11. CDR3 DNA sequence: TGTGCCACCAGTAGATTCCCGGGACAGGGATCCAATGAGCAGTTCTTC. It translates to CATSRFPGQGSNEQFF.

This clonotype occurred many times. The chain uses TRBV7-9 and TRBJ1-1; weak D call: TRBD1 (5 bases). The CDR3 covers 12 residues. V lost 4 bases to trimming and J lost 5 bases, with 8 bases between them. Germline CDR1 reads SEHNR; CDR2 reads FQNEAQ (reference sequence). CDR3 in DNA: TGTGCCAGCAGCTCACAGGTAACTGAAGCTTTCTTT. Its protein is CASSSQVTEAFF.

The chain joins TRBV20-1 to TRBJ2-7; D possibly uses TRBD1 or TRBD2 (6 bases each). Between the trimmed V and J ends, which lost 6 bases and 7 bases, there was a span of 28 bases. Germline-derived CDR1 and CDR2 are DFQATT and SNEGSKA (reference sequence). This CDR3 has 16 residues. The CDR3 DNA reads TGCAGTGCCCCGGACAGCAGGGGAGGAGCCAGCTATGAGCAGTACTTC. This encodes CSAPDSRGGASYEQYF.

As for this clonotype: A much larger clone lies one base from this, so it may be a read error. The conserved final phenylalanine or tryptophan is absent from the CDR3, which likely points to a read error. The rearrangement joins TRBV7-9 to TRBJ2-1; TRBD1 matches at 8 bases. The CDR3 contains 13 residues. Trimming removed 7 bases from V and 3 bases from J; junction bases left unmatched: 2. Germline loops: CDR1 SEHNR, CDR2 FQNEAQ (reference sequence). The chain's CDR3 is CASTTGGYNEQFL. CDR3 nucleotide sequence: TGTGCCAGCACAACAGGGGGCTACAATGAGCAGTTCCTC.

V is TRBV2 and J is TRBJ1-2; D is ambiguous. The CDR3 runs 14 residues. V lost 9 bases and J lost 4, with 18 bases in between. Per the germline V gene, CDR1 is SNHLY and CDR2 is FYNNEI. The CDR3 region is CARTREAVTYGYTF. The CDR3, as DNA: TGTGCCAGAACCCGAGAGGCAGTAACCTATGGCTACACCTTC.

At least ten counts were recorded for this clonotype. One junction end disagrees with the germline gene, perhaps due to a read error. The chain combines TRBV4-2 with TRBJ1-1; D gene ambiguous. The CDR3 contains 10 residues. The germline gives CDR1 LGHNA, CDR2 YNFKEQ. The CDR3 spells CASSQVVAGF. In nucleotides, the CDR3 is TGTGCCAGCAGCCAAGTTGTTGCGGGGTTT.

The chain recombines TRBV9 with TRBJ2-2; no definite D call. CDR1 is SGDLS, CDR2 YYNGEE, per germline. The ends were cut back, 0 bases at V and 7 bases at J, with 4 bases in the middle. CDR3 length: 12 amino acids. DNA for the CDR3: TGTGCCAGCAGCGTAGTTAGCGGGGAGCTGTTTTTT. Residues: CASSVVSGELFF.

The J gene is TRBJ1-2, the V gene TRBV10-3, with a weak D call TRBD1 (6 bases). V gave up 6 bases and J gave up 4 bases, with 12 bases separating them. CDR1 is ENHRY, CDR2 SYGVKD, per germline. This CDR3 has 13 amino acids. In DNA, the CDR3 is TGTGCCATCAGGTCAGGGGAAACCTATGGCTACACCTTC. Protein sequence: CAIRSGETYGYTF.

The sample holds a few counts of this clonotype. The chain combines TRBV11-2 with TRBJ1-2; D ambiguous. This CDR3 comprises 11 residues. CDR1 SGHAT and CDR2 FQNNGV come from the germline V gene. The germline V and J ends were trimmed by 5 bases and 7 bases, with 8 bases remaining between them. The chain's CDR3 is CASSPGSGYTF. For the CDR3, the DNA is TGTGCCAGCAGCCCCGGGAGTGGCTACACCTTC.

At least ten counts were recorded for this clonotype. The J gene is TRBJ2-3, the V gene TRBV6-4; TRBD1 matches at 8 bases. Germline CDR1 and CDR2: MRHNA and SNTAGT. Germline trimming cut 0 bases from V and 6 bases from J; bases unmatched to any gene: 5. The length of the CDR3 is 15 residues. The DNA of the CDR3 is TGTGCCAGCAGTGACTCACCAGGGGGCAGGGATACGCAGTATTTT. As protein: CASSDSPGGRDTQYF.

This clonotype was counted a few times. The CDR3 does not close with the conserved phenylalanine or tryptophan, likely indicating a read error. This sequence joins TRBV7-3 and TRBJ2-5; 7 nucleotides align to TRBD2. The V segment lost 4 bases and the J segment 2 bases; nucleotides outside the gene matches: 7. This CDR3 contains 15 residues. Germline V gene sequence: CDR1 SGHTA, CDR2 FQGTGA. The CDR3 sequence: CASSSTGTTQETQYY. CDR3 bases: TGTGCCAGCAGCTCAACCGGGACTACACAAGAGACCCAGTACTAC.

On this clonotype: A much larger clone differs from this one at a single base, so this may be a read error. This chain uses TRBV2 with TRBJ2-5; TRBD1 might be the D (6 bases). The J call may be in error: the DNA end matches TRBJ2-7 better. The CDR3 length is 15 residues. From germline, CDR1 is SNHLY and CDR2 FYNNEI. CDR3 sequence (DNA): TGTGCCAGCAGCCCCTCGGACAGCGGAAGCCACGAGCAGTACTTC. Translating it yields CASSPSDSGSHEQYF.

Turning to this clonotype: Mismatch with germline at one junction end may stem from a read error. The chain recombines TRBV6-4 with TRBJ2-6, with TRBD2 as a possible D gene (7 bases). Germline values: CDR1 MRHNA, CDR2 SNTAGT. The CDR3 extends over 13 amino acids. The CDR3 is CASSDGGATVLTF. The CDR3 DNA sequence: TGTGCCAGCAGTGACGGGGGGGCCACCGTCCTGACTTTC.

This chain links TRBV9 with TRBJ1-6, with D hard to call. Germline lookup yields CDR1 SGDLS and CDR2 YYNGEE. This CDR3 is 12 amino acids long. V lost 0 bases to trimming and J lost 10 bases, with 5 bases between them. In DNA, the CDR3 is TGTGCCAGCAGCGTAGGTCAATCACCCCTCCACTTT. This gives the protein CASSVGQSPLHF. Based on the CDR3 plus reference TRBV9 and TRBJ1-6, the full variable domain is DSGVTQTPKHLITATGQRVTLRCSPRSGDLSVYWYQQSLDQGLQFLIQYYNGEERAKGNILERFSAQQFPDLHSELNLSSLELGDSALYFCASSVGQSPLHFGNGTRLTVT.

Here the CDR3 reads CASGQGANYGYTF. The CDR3 region has the DNA TGTGCCAGTGGACAGGGGGCTAACTATGGCTACACCTTC. The chain is built from TRBV19 and TRBJ1-2; TRBD1 agrees at 10 bases. V lost 8 bases to trimming and J lost 0 bases; unmatched junction nucleotides: 0. The CDR3 is made up of 13 amino acids. CDR1 and CDR2 from the germline V gene are LNHDA and SQIVND (reference sequence).

The rearrangement uses TRBV25-1 and TRBJ1-5; D is unclear. V was cut by 9 bases and J by 0 bases, with 12 bases left in between. The germline V gene has CDR1 MGHDK and CDR2 SYGVNS. The CDR3 covers 14 residues. Here the CDR3 reads CASRGPISNQPQHF. The DNA for the CDR3 is TGTGCCAGTCGGGGTCCCATTAGCAATCAGCCCCAGCATTTT. The full variable domain, in which reference TRBV25-1 and TRBJ1-5 provide the parts outside the CDR3, is EADIYQTPRYLVIGTGKKITLECSQTMGHDKMYWYQQDPGMELHLIHYSYGVNSTEKGDLSSESTVSRIRTEHFPLTLESARPSHTSQYLCASRGPISNQPQHFGDGTRLSIL.

The sample holds a few counts of this clonotype. The J gene is TRBJ2-5, the V gene TRBV10-3, with a weak D call TRBD1 (5 bases). V lost 0 bases and J 2 bases, leaving 13 bases between the germline ends. CDR1 is ENHRY, CDR2 SYGVKD, per germline. The length of the CDR3 is 16 residues. CDR3 DNA sequence: TGTGCCATCAGTGAGTCGGTCGTCAGGGCGCAAGAGACCCAGTACTTC. Its protein product is CAISESVVRAQETQYF.